This T cell receptor (beta chain) was captured by sequencing in a study of immune evolution from preneoplasia to lung adenocarcinoma. The CDR3 is made up of 15 amino acids. Germline CDR1 and CDR2: SEHNR and FQNEAQ (reference sequence). V shed 5 bases, J shed 0 bases, and the junction held 4 bases outside the gene matches. After pathologic assessment, macro-dissection selected premalignant or tumor cells for extraction. Sequenced by immunoSEQ multiplex PCR; TCRdb stores in-frame clones only, minus some. Of roughly 11,000 clones listed, more than 80% are singletons. The sequence was collected from a person aged 70 to 85 with invasive lung adenocarcinoma. V gene TRBV7-9 combines with J gene TRBJ1-5; 7 nucleotides agree with TRBD1. Sequences were obtained from FFPE invasive lung adenocarcinoma tissue. In DNA, the CDR3 is TGTGCCAGCAGCACAGGGGACAGTAGCAATCAGCCCCAGCATTTT. Encoded protein: CASSTGDSSNQPQHF. Using reference TRBV7-9 and TRBJ1-5 for the parts outside the CDR3, the full variable domain is DTGVSQNPRHKITKRGQNVTFRCDPISEHNRLYWYRQTLGQGPEFLTYFQNEAQLEKSRLLSDRFSAERPKGSFSTLEIQRTEQGDSAMYLCASSTGDSSNQPQHFGDGTRLSIL.